This TCR beta chain was identified during a study of blood T cell repertoires in COVID-19. The overall study: Material from acute and convalescent COVID-19 was sourced from the United States, Italy and Spain. In each case, the material was cDNA or gDNA derived from T cells, B-cell-depleted T cells, or PBMCs.

V was trimmed by 0 bases and J by 3 bases, leaving 17 bases between them. Germline CDR1 and CDR2: WNHNN and SYGVQD (reference sequence). The CDR3 covers 17 residues. TCRdb's table, derived via immunoSEQ multiplex PCR, lists solely in-frame clones and lacks some. The sample carries under 250,000 clones, around 85% recorded once. The rearrangement links TRBV10-1 to TRBJ1-1; D ambiguous. What was sequenced was peripheral blood. The sequence came from a man in his fifties with COVID-19, enrolled during active disease. The CDR3 sequence is CASSESGRESNYTEAFF. In DNA form, the CDR3 reads TGCGCCAGCAGTGAGTCGGGGAGGGAGTCCAACTACACTGAAGCTTTCTTT.